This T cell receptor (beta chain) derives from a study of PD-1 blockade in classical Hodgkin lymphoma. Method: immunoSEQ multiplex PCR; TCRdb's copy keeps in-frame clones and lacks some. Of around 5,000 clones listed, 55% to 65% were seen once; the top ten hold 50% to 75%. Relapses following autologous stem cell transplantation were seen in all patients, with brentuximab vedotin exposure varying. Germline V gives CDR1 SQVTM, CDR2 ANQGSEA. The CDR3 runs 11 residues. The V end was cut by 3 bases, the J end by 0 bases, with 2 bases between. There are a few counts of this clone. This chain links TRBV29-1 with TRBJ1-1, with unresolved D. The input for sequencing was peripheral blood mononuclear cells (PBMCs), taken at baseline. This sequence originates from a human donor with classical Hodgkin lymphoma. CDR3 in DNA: TGCAGCGTTGATGTGAACACTGAAGCTTTCTTT. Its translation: CSVDVNTEAFF.